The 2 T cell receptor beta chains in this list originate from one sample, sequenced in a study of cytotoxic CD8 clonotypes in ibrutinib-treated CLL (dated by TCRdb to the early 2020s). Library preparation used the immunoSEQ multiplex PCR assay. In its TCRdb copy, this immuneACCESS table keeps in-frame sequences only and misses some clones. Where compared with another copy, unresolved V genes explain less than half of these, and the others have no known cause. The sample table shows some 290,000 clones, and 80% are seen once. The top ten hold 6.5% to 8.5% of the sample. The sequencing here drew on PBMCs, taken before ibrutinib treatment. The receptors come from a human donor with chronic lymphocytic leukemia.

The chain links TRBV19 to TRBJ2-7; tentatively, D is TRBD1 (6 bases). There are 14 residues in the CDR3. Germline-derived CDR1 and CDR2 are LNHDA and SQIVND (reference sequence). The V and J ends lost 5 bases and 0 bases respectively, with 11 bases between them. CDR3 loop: CASSVSGVSYEQYF. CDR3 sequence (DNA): TGTGCCAGTAGTGTGTCAGGGGTCTCCTACGAGCAGTACTTC.

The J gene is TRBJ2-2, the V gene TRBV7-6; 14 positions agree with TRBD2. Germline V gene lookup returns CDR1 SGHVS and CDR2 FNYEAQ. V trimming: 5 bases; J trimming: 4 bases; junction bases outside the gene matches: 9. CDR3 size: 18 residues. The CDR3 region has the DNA TGTGCCAGCAGCCTTCCGACTAGCGGGAGGGCAATCACCGGGGAGCTGTTTTTT. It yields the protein CASSLPTSGRAITGELFF.